This entry concerns a single TCR beta chain. Its antigen is undetermined. The entry originates in a study of cytomegalovirus exposure and HLA in healthy donors. Study details: Earlier findings included more than 95 million unique TCR beta sequences obtained from about 180 million T cells.

Regarding the study as a whole: In a later analysis, the majority of CMV-associated beta chains seemingly showed HLA restriction. Many donors carried some public TCRs, although rarity characterized most TCR sequences.

In germline, CDR1 is SGHTA, CDR2 FQGNSA. This CDR3 is 17 amino acids long. V lost 2 bases, J lost 0 bases, and 14 bases lay in between. The primer mix had 60 Vbeta and 13 Jbeta primers. In the original workflow: Later, an analysis found some 80 million unique TCR beta chains, and 8.5 million to 14 million of these were shared. TCRdb's copy holds only in-frame clones and misses some; the assay was immunoSEQ multiplex PCR. Clone size and V and J calls were adopted from that table, with D and trimming inferred from the DNA. This sample has approximately 260,000 clones; 80% to 90% occur once, and the top ten carry approximately 2%.

The specimen was PBMCs. This rearrangement joins TRBV7-2 to TRBJ2-4; D remains unclear. This receptor was taken from a woman aged 40-49 years in good health and CMV-seropositive. The CDR3 DNA follows: TGTGCCAGCAGCTTACGCGTCTCGGAGATAGCCAAAAACATTCAGTACTTC. The encoded protein is CASSLRVSEIAKNIQYF.